This is a list of T cell receptor beta chains from one sample in a study of T cell responses to AZD1222 COVID-19 vaccine. Method: immunoSEQ multiplex PCR; TCRdb's copy keeps in-frame clones and lacks some. Among about 130,000 clones, 85% to 95% were seen once, and the ten largest hold approximately 0.85%. Sample: peripheral blood, taken on day 0 of AZD1222 vaccination. Source of these receptors: an adult in good health. Each CDR3 is given with its conserved first and last residue. The D gene is left open where the match is weak. Clone sizes are given selectively: once, few, many, or a class where the clone is expanded.

j_gene	d_gene	abundance	v_gene	CDR3nt	CDR3aa
TRBJ1-2	-	once	TRBV4-1	TGCGCCAGCAGCCAAGTGCGGGGTCCCGAGGATGGCTACACCTTC	CASSQVRGPEDGYTF
TRBJ1-1	-	-	TRBV7-9	TGTGCCAGCAGCTTAATCACTGAAGCTTTCTTT	CASSLITEAFF
TRBJ1-2	TRBD1	-	TRBV30	TGTGCCTGTGCTCGACCACAGGGGGCGGGTGGCTACACCTTC	CACARPQGAGGYTF
TRBJ2-7	-	-	TRBV6-5	TGTGCCAGCAGTTACTCGGTAATAGTCAGCTCCTACGAGCAGTACTTC	CASSYSVIVSSYEQYF
TRBJ2-7	-	-	TRBV9	TGTGCCAGCAGCGTTGGGGTAGGGGGCTACGAGCAGTACTTC	CASSVGVGGYEQYF
TRBJ2-3	-	-	TRBV2	TGTGCCAGCAATCAGGGGCGGTTGGCAGATACGCAGTATTTT	CASNQGRLADTQYF
TRBJ2-7	TRBD1	-	TRBV5-1	TGCGCCAGCAGCTTGGGTGGACAGGGAGTCCACGAGCAGTACTTC	CASSLGGQGVHEQYF
TRBJ1-5	TRBD1	-	TRBV19	TGTGCCAGTAGTATTGCCCGGGGACAGGTCTGGACCCAGCCCCAGCATTTT	CASSIARGQVWTQPQHF
TRBJ2-2	-	-	TRBV6-4	TGTGCCAGCAGTGACCTAAACACCGGGGAGCTGTTTTTT	CASSDLNTGELFF
TRBJ2-7	TRBD1	-	TRBV2	TGTGCCAGCAGTGAAGACCGGGACAGGGTCTACGAGCAGTACTTC	CASSEDRDRVYEQYF
TRBJ2-2	-	-	TRBV4-2	TGTGCCAGCAGCCAAGTACCTGCCGGGCGGTCAAACACCGGGGAGCTGTTTTTT	CASSQVPAGRSNTGELFF
TRBJ1-2	TRBD1	-	TRBV27	TGTGCCAGCAGTTTATCTCATGGACAGGGAGGCTATGGCTACACCTTC	CASSLSHGQGGYGYTF
TRBJ1-3	-	-	TRBV9	TGTGCCAGCAGCCCGAAGACCGGGGAGACTGGAAACACCATATATTTT	CASSPKTGETGNTIYF
TRBJ2-5	-	-	TRBV4-1	TGCGCCAGCAGCCATCCCGATGGGGAGACCCAGTACTTC	CASSHPDGETQYF
TRBJ2-5	-	once	TRBV20-1	TGCAGTGCTGGAAAGGGAGAGACCCAGTACTTC	CSAGKGETQYF
TRBJ2-3	TRBD2	-	TRBV29-1	TGCAGCGTTGAGATAGCGGGACTAAGCACAGATACGCAGTATTTT	CSVEIAGLSTDTQYF
TRBJ1-3	-	-	TRBV12-3/TRBV12-4	TGTGCCAGCAGTTTAACTGGAAACACCATATATTTT	CASSLTGNTIYF
TRBJ2-1	-	-	TRBV7-6	TGTGCCAGCAGCTGGGGGGGCTCCCAGCAGTTCTTC	CASSWGGSQQFF
TRBJ1-2	-	-	TRBV2	TGTGCCAGCAAAGGGCCACTTGGCTACACCTTC	CASKGPLGYTF
TRBJ1-3	-	-	TRBV5-4	TGTGCCAGCAGCTTGGAGGCAGCTGGAAACACCATATATTTT	CASSLEAAGNTIYF
TRBJ2-2	TRBD1	-	TRBV10-3	TGTGCCATCAGGGGGACAGGGCGGACCGGGGAGCTGTTTTTT	CAIRGTGRTGELFF
TRBJ1-4	TRBD1	-	TRBV9	TGTGCCAGCAGTTCCGGGACAGATAATGAAAAACTGTTTTTT	CASSSGTDNEKLFF
TRBJ2-3	-	once	TRBV12-3/TRBV12-4	TGTGCCAGCACCGAGGCAGATACGCAGTATTTT	CASTEADTQYF
TRBJ2-7	-	-	TRBV10-3	TGTGCCATCAGTGAGGCCAGGGCCCCCTACGAGCAGTACTTC	CAISEARAPYEQYF
TRBJ1-2	-	-	TRBV7-9	TGTGCCAGCAGCTTACGCGGAGGCTACACCTTC	CASSLRGGYTF
TRBJ2-3	TRBD2	-	TRBV11-3	TGTGCCAGCAGCTTAGAGGGGCGGGGGGCCGGTAAAGATACGCAGTATTTT	CASSLEGRGAGKDTQYF
TRBJ2-1	-	-	TRBV2	TGTGCCAGCAGTGAAGCGCGGGGTTTCAGGATTTACAATGAGCAGTTCTTC	CASSEARGFRIYNEQFF
TRBJ1-5	TRBD1	-	TRBV6-5	TGTGCCAGCAGTTGGACAGGGAGAGAGCAGCCCCAGCATTTT	CASSWTGREQPQHF
TRBJ1-1	-	-	TRBV15	TGTGCCACCAGCAGAGAGGGCAGGGAGAGCACTGAAGCTTTCTTT	CATSREGRESTEAFF
TRBJ1-1	-	-	TRBV6-6	TGTGCCAGCAGTGACAGGCGGAACACTGAAGCTTTCTTT	CASSDRRNTEAFF
TRBJ2-5	TRBD2	-	TRBV5-1	TGCGCCAGCAGCTTGTTAGCGGGGGCAGGGGAGACCCAGTACTTC	CASSLLAGAGETQYF
TRBJ1-1	-	-	TRBV5-1	TGCGCCAGCAGCCAGGACAGAATGAACACTGAAGCTTTCTTT	CASSQDRMNTEAFF
TRBJ1-4	-	-	TRBV5-1	TGCGCCAGCAGCTTGAGAGGGGTGGATGAAAAACTGTTTTTT	CASSLRGVDEKLFF
TRBJ1-2	TRBD1	-	TRBV5-5	TGTGCCAGCAGTCGGACAGGTCTTCAAACCGGCTATGGCTACACCTTC	CASSRTGLQTGYGYTF
TRBJ2-1	-	-	TRBV18	TGTGCCAGCTCACCAGCTCGGACGGGGGAGCAGTTCTTC	CASSPARTGEQFF
TRBJ1-2	-	-	TRBV19	TGTGCCAGTAGTCCATCGAGAAGGGAGAGTAACTATGGCTACACCTTC	CASSPSRRESNYGYTF
TRBJ1-6	TRBD1	-	TRBV9	TGTGCCAGCAGCGCGGGACAGGGTAAGGCCCTCCACTTT	CASSAGQGKALHF
TRBJ1-2	-	-	TRBV6-5	TGTGCCAGCAGACAGAAGACTTATTATGGCTACACCTTC	CASRQKTYYGYTF
TRBJ1-5	-	few	TRBV6-5	TGTGCCAGCAGTCCCCCCTCACCCCAGCATTTT	CASSPPSPQHF
TRBJ1-2	-	-	TRBV7-9	TGTGCCAGCAGCTTAGCGGCAGGAGAGTTCTATGGCTACACCTTC	CASSLAAGEFYGYTF
TRBJ2-1	-	-	TRBV10-2	TGCGCAACCAGCAGCGTCCCCGCCTACAATGAGCAGTTCTTC	CATSSVPAYNEQFF
TRBJ1-5	-	once	TRBV5-6	TGTGCCAGCAGCTTGGCCGGGGAAAATCAGCCCCAGCATTTT	CASSLAGENQPQHF
TRBJ1-5	-	-	TRBV25-1	TGTGCCAGCAGTTTTCAGGGAAATCAGCCCCAGCATTTT	CASSFQGNQPQHF
TRBJ2-1	-	-	TRBV7-8	TGTGCCAGCAGCTTAGAAGGGGACCCTCCCTACAATGAGCAGTTCTTC	CASSLEGDPPYNEQFF
TRBJ2-1	TRBD2	-	TRBV13	TGTGCCAGCAGCGCTACTTCTAGCGGGGGGGAGAATGAGCAGTTCTTC	CASSATSSGGENEQFF
TRBJ1-2	TRBD1	-	TRBV29-1	TGCAGCGTTGTCTCCCGGGACAGTCTCCACCGGGGGGGCTACACCTTC	CSVVSRDSLHRGGYTF
TRBJ1-1	-	once	TRBV7-9	TGTGCCAGCAGTTCCCTGTTGCCTGAAGCTTTCTTT	CASSSLLPEAFF